A selection of T cell receptor beta chains follows, all from one sample in a study of blood T cells in healthy people across ages. TCRdb reprocessed the 5' RACE reads with MiXCR, giving one entry per CDR3 protein. The table has some 860,000 distinct CDR3 sequences, approximately 60% seen once. Sequencing used blood. These receptors were obtained from a man aged 40-49 years in good health. Both conserved end residues are part of each CDR3. The D gene is left open where the match is weak. Size values are once, few and many counts, or a class for expanded clones, and some rows have none.

V gene: TRBV6-2/TRBV6-3; J gene: TRBJ2-4; clone size: few; CDR3 length: 14; D gene: TRBD1; CDR3 DNA: TGTGCCAGCAGCCCCGGACAGGCGAAAAACATTCAGTACTTC; CDR3 protein: CASSPGQAKNIQYF
V gene: TRBV7-2; J gene: TRBJ2-3; clone size: -; CDR3 length: 12; D gene: TRBD2; CDR3 DNA: TGTGCCAGCAGCTTGAGCGGGGACCTGCAGTATTTT; CDR3 protein: CASSLSGDLQYF
V gene: TRBV11-3; J gene: TRBJ1-5; clone size: -; CDR3 length: 15; D gene: -; CDR3 DNA: TGTGCCAGCAGCTTAGAGCAGGGGCGGAACCAGCCCCAGCATTTT; CDR3 protein: CASSLEQGRNQPQHF
V gene: TRBV4-1; J gene: TRBJ2-5; clone size: -; CDR3 length: 17; D gene: TRBD2; CDR3 DNA: TGCGCCAGCAGCCAAGATCGTCAAGCGGGGGTCTTGGTCACCCAGTACTTC; CDR3 protein: CASSQDRQAGVLVTQYF
V gene: TRBV9; J gene: TRBJ2-7; clone size: -; CDR3 length: 15; D gene: -; CDR3 DNA: TGTGCCAGCAGCGTAGGGGGTCCTGGAGGCTACGAGCAGTACTTC; CDR3 protein: CASSVGGPGGYEQYF
V gene: TRBV7-2; J gene: TRBJ2-3; clone size: few; CDR3 length: 18; D gene: TRBD1; CDR3 DNA: TGTGCCAGCAGCCCCGACAGGGGGGGGCTACGGGTCACAGATACGCAGTATTTT; CDR3 protein: CASSPDRGGLRVTDTQYF
V gene: TRBV29-1; J gene: TRBJ2-5; clone size: many; CDR3 length: 12; D gene: -; CDR3 DNA: TGCAGCGTTTCCCGAGGGCAAGAGACCCAGTACTTC; CDR3 protein: CSVSRGQETQYF
V gene: TRBV11-1; J gene: TRBJ2-1; clone size: -; CDR3 length: 15; D gene: TRBD1; CDR3 DNA: TGTGCCAGCAGCCCCCAGGGACAGGGGTATAATGAGCAGTTCTTC; CDR3 protein: CASSPQGQGYNEQFF
V gene: TRBV27; J gene: TRBJ1-2; clone size: -; CDR3 length: 15; D gene: TRBD1; CDR3 DNA: TGTGCCAGCAGCCCGACTGGGGGCAGGGGGCGCGGCTACACCTTC; CDR3 protein: CASSPTGGRGRGYTF
V gene: TRBV20-1; J gene: TRBJ2-1; clone size: many; CDR3 length: 11; D gene: -; CDR3 DNA: TGCAGTGCCCGGGGTGGGGCTGGGGGGTTCTTC; CDR3 protein: CSARGGAGGFF
V gene: TRBV7-9; J gene: TRBJ2-1; clone size: -; CDR3 length: 12; D gene: -; CDR3 DNA: TGTGCCAGCAGCTTAGGAAACAATGAGCAGTTCTTC; CDR3 protein: CASSLGNNEQFF
V gene: TRBV27; J gene: TRBJ2-7; clone size: -; CDR3 length: 17; D gene: -; CDR3 DNA: TGTGCCCTTACCGTGGGTGGAGAGGGGGGGATCGTGTACGAGCAGTACTTC; CDR3 protein: CALTVGGEGGIVYEQYF
V gene: TRBV9; J gene: TRBJ2-3; clone size: -; CDR3 length: 17; D gene: TRBD2; CDR3 DNA: TGTGCCAGCAGCGTAGCTGGGCTAGCGGGGTACACAGATACGCAGTATTTT; CDR3 protein: CASSVAGLAGYTDTQYF
V gene: TRBV5-6; J gene: TRBJ2-7; clone size: -; CDR3 length: 15; D gene: TRBD2; CDR3 DNA: TGTGCCAGCAGCTTGGGGACTAGCAGGTACAATGAGCAGTACTTC; CDR3 protein: CASSLGTSRYNEQYF
V gene: TRBV20-1; J gene: TRBJ2-5; clone size: -; CDR3 length: 13; D gene: TRBD1; CDR3 DNA: TGCAGTGCTATAGGGACAGCTAAAGAGACCCAGTACTTC; CDR3 protein: CSAIGTAKETQYF
V gene: TRBV20-1; J gene: TRBJ2-1; clone size: -; CDR3 length: 15; D gene: TRBD2; CDR3 DNA: TGCAGTGCCACTGAAAGTAGCGGGGCGAACAATGAGCAGTTCTTC; CDR3 protein: CSATESSGANNEQFF
V gene: TRBV5-5; J gene: TRBJ1-4; clone size: -; CDR3 length: 15; D gene: -; CDR3 DNA: TGTGCCAGCAGCTTGGACAGGAGGTATAATGAAAAACTGTTTTTT; CDR3 protein: CASSLDRRYNEKLFF
V gene: TRBV2; J gene: TRBJ1-2; clone size: few; CDR3 length: 14; D gene: -; CDR3 DNA: TGTGCCAGCAGTGGTCGGGGGGCCAGCTATGGCTACACCTTC; CDR3 protein: CASSGRGASYGYTF
V gene: TRBV5-8; J gene: TRBJ1-2; clone size: -; CDR3 length: 16; D gene: TRBD1; CDR3 DNA: TGTGCCAGCAGCAAAGGGACAGGACCTTCTAACTATGGCTACACCTTC; CDR3 protein: CASSKGTGPSNYGYTF
V gene: TRBV28; J gene: TRBJ1-6; clone size: -; CDR3 length: 16; D gene: -; CDR3 DNA: TGTGCCAGCCGTCTGAGAGCCACTCGTCCCAATTCACCCCTCCACTTT; CDR3 protein: CASRLRATRPNSPLHF
V gene: TRBV5-6; J gene: TRBJ2-1; clone size: few; CDR3 length: 12; D gene: TRBD1; CDR3 DNA: TGTGCCAGCAGACAGGGGGCGCGGGAGCAGTTCTTC; CDR3 protein: CASRQGAREQFF
V gene: TRBV14; J gene: TRBJ1-4; clone size: -; CDR3 length: 15; D gene: -; CDR3 DNA: TGTGCCAGCAGCCCCACAGCTGGGGCTAATGAAAAACTGTTTTTT; CDR3 protein: CASSPTAGANEKLFF
V gene: TRBV20-1; J gene: TRBJ2-7; clone size: -; CDR3 length: 15; D gene: -; CDR3 DNA: TGCAGTGCGCGCCGTGGGACTCGATCTTACAATGAGCAGTACTTC; CDR3 protein: CSARRGTRSYNEQYF
V gene: TRBV10-3; J gene: TRBJ2-7; clone size: -; CDR3 length: 16; D gene: TRBD1; CDR3 DNA: TGTGCCATCAGCGAAAATTCGCTGGACAGGGGCACCGAGCAGTACTTC; CDR3 protein: CAISENSLDRGTEQYF
V gene: TRBV7-2; J gene: TRBJ2-3; clone size: few; CDR3 length: 12; D gene: TRBD2; CDR3 DNA: TGTGCCAGCAGCTCGGGACTAGCGACTAGGTATTTT; CDR3 protein: CASSSGLATRYF
V gene: TRBV12-3/TRBV12-4; J gene: TRBJ1-1; clone size: -; CDR3 length: 11; D gene: -; CDR3 DNA: TGTGCCAGCACCCCAGCTGCTGAAGCTTTCTTT; CDR3 protein: CASTPAAEAFF
V gene: TRBV24-1; J gene: TRBJ2-1; clone size: -; CDR3 length: 11; D gene: -; CDR3 DNA: TGTGCCACCAGTGATCGCTATGAGCAGTTGTTC; CDR3 protein: CATSDRYEQLF
V gene: TRBV7-8; J gene: TRBJ2-1; clone size: -; CDR3 length: 15; D gene: -; CDR3 DNA: TGTGCCAGCAGCGCGGGACTCCCGAGGGGGGATGAGCAGTTCTTC; CDR3 protein: CASSAGLPRGDEQFF
V gene: TRBV14; J gene: TRBJ1-1; clone size: -; CDR3 length: 15; D gene: -; CDR3 DNA: TGTGCCAGCAGCCAATCTGGTCAGCCGAACACTGAAGCTTTCTTT; CDR3 protein: CASSQSGQPNTEAFF
V gene: TRBV28; J gene: TRBJ1-1; clone size: -; CDR3 length: 12; D gene: -; CDR3 DNA: TGTGCCAGCAGTTTACCCCTAACCGAAGCTTTCTTT; CDR3 protein: CASSLPLTEAFF
V gene: TRBV9; J gene: TRBJ1-2; clone size: -; CDR3 length: 16; D gene: TRBD1; CDR3 DNA: TGTGCCAGCAGCGTAGGAGGGGACAGGGGGCAATATGGCTACACCTTC; CDR3 protein: CASSVGGDRGQYGYTF
V gene: TRBV12-3/TRBV12-4; J gene: TRBJ1-2; clone size: -; CDR3 length: 13; D gene: -; CDR3 DNA: TGTGCCAGCAGTTCACTCAGCAACTATGGCTACACCTTC; CDR3 protein: CASSSLSNYGYTF
V gene: TRBV29-1; J gene: TRBJ2-3; clone size: -; CDR3 length: 12; D gene: TRBD2; CDR3 DNA: TGCAGCGCCCCGGGACTAGCGGATACGCAGTATTTT; CDR3 protein: CSAPGLADTQYF
V gene: TRBV27; J gene: TRBJ1-1; clone size: -; CDR3 length: 14; D gene: -; CDR3 DNA: TGTGCCAGCAGTATCCAGGGAAGAGGCACTGAAGCTTTCTTT; CDR3 protein: CASSIQGRGTEAFF
V gene: TRBV10-3; J gene: TRBJ1-6; clone size: -; CDR3 length: 14; D gene: -; CDR3 DNA: TGTGCCATCAGTGTCGGACAGAACAATTCACCCCTCCACTTT; CDR3 protein: CAISVGQNNSPLHF
V gene: TRBV20-1; J gene: TRBJ1-2; clone size: -; CDR3 length: 16; D gene: TRBD1; CDR3 DNA: TGCAGTGCTGCCGGGACAGGGGGCGCCCAAAGATATGGCTACACCTTC; CDR3 protein: CSAAGTGGAQRYGYTF
V gene: TRBV11-2; J gene: TRBJ2-3; clone size: -; CDR3 length: 16; D gene: TRBD2; CDR3 DNA: TGTGCCAGCAGCCCTCTTAAAGCGGGGCTCGTTGATACGCAGTATTTT; CDR3 protein: CASSPLKAGLVDTQYF
V gene: TRBV2; J gene: TRBJ2-3; clone size: few; CDR3 length: 14; D gene: -; CDR3 DNA: TGTGCCAGCAAGGCCCAGGGTGATTCCTATACGCAGTATTTT; CDR3 protein: CASKAQGDSYTQYF
V gene: TRBV3-1; J gene: TRBJ2-5; clone size: few; CDR3 length: 16; D gene: -; CDR3 DNA: TGTGCCAGCAGCCAAGTTGCCCTTTTGGTCGGGGAGACCCAGTACTTC; CDR3 protein: CASSQVALLVGETQYF
V gene: TRBV5-1; J gene: TRBJ2-3; clone size: -; CDR3 length: 16; D gene: -; CDR3 DNA: TGCGCCAGCAGCATGGCGCGGGACGACATCACAGATACGCAGTATTTT; CDR3 protein: CASSMARDDITDTQYF